This T cell receptor (beta chain) was captured in a study of T cells in Graves' hyperthyroidism and ophthalmopathy. CDR1 is LGHNT and CDR2 is FRNRAP in the germline V gene. The CDR3 sequence is 12 residues long. The V gene end was trimmed by 6 bases and the J gene end by 5 bases; junction bases not matched to a gene: 1. Graves' hyperthyroidism is called stable when ophthalmopathy does not progress within 18 months. The hyperthyroidism was newly diagnosed and had lasted under 2 months; the patients were aged 18 to 65. Exclusion criteria comprised uncontrolled infection, other autoimmune disease, pregnancy or lactation. The TCR beta CDR3 regions underwent amplification using RNA transcripts as the source. During a first-round RT-PCR of the TCR CDR3, the HTBI primer set was used. One entry per CDR3 protein results from TCRdb running MiXCR on the multiplex PCR reads. The data contain fewer than 350,000 distinct CDR3 sequences, roughly 21% of them singletons.

This clonotype was detected a few times. The TCR originated in a woman between 45 and 60 years old with Graves' hyperthyroidism. The chain joins TRBV12-5 to TRBJ2-1; 7 bases map to TRBD2. Sequenced input: blood. CDR3 residues: CASGRGDNEQFF. The CDR3 bases are TGTGCTAGTGGCCGGGGGGACAATGAGCAGTTCTTC.